A selection of T cell receptor beta chains follows, all from one sample in a study of CXCR3-negative and CXCR3-positive naive CD8 T cells. TCRdb reanalyzed the 5' RACE reads, giving one entry per CDR3 protein sequence and no DNA. The specimen's table records some 130,000 distinct CDR3 sequences. Sequenced input: naive CXCR3- CD8+ T cells from blood. These receptor sequences come from a human donor in good health. Some clones in this sample may be carry-over from other donors' samples. Both conserved end residues are part of each CDR3.

>TRBV5-1|TRBJ1-1
CASSYNGGPNTEAFF
>TRBV9|TRBJ2-1
CASTPYQGISYNEQFF
>TRBV27|TRBJ2-3
CASRTGIADTQYF
>TRBV10-3|TRBJ2-7
CASAGEPGSSYEQYF
>TRBV6-2/TRBV6-3|TRBJ2-2
CASSSSRDRGLFKSGELFF
>TRBV28|TRBJ2-5
CASSLRLAPEETQYF
>TRBV20-1|TRBJ2-1
CSARDLWRGPSYNEQFF
>TRBV12-3/TRBV12-4|TRBJ2-7
CASSSPGGVYEQYF
>TRBV12-3/TRBV12-4|TRBJ1-2
CASSRTDYGYTF
>TRBV4-1|TRBJ2-7
CASSQDQGTSGYEQYF
>TRBV7-9|TRBJ1-6
CASSRSGGTTGGSPLHF
>TRBV29-1|TRBJ2-3
CSVEVGGIGTDTQYF
>TRBV28|TRBJ2-1
CASSSNLLAGDHNEQFF
>TRBV7-3|TRBJ1-1
CASSPDVNTEAFF
>TRBV12-3/TRBV12-4|TRBJ2-7
CASSLWVLEEQYF
>TRBV7-8|TRBJ2-5
CASSLLSGLAGRGETQYF
>TRBV9|TRBJ2-1
CASSVVPITPTVREQFF
>TRBV20-1|TRBJ2-3
CSARVPSTDTQYF
>TRBV13|TRBJ2-1
CASSPDRSYNEQFF
>TRBV29-1|TRBJ2-3
CSAALASESIDTQYF
>TRBV28|TRBJ2-7
CASSLSGMAYEQYF
>TRBV19|TRBJ1-1
CASSIGQLNTEAFF
>TRBV20-1|TRBJ2-7
CSARLGLTYEQYF
>TRBV7-9|TRBJ2-7
CASSLVGQESYEQYF
>TRBV28|TRBJ2-1
CASSPTSGYNEQFF
>TRBV7-9|TRBJ1-2
CASSLPAGTNSYGYTF
>TRBV7-7|TRBJ2-7
CASSPGVGSSYEQYF
>TRBV29-1|TRBJ1-5
CSVAEGGSNQPQHF
>TRBV7-6|TRBJ2-5
CASSKVETQYF
>TRBV5-1|TRBJ2-3
CASSFEGDTQYF
>TRBV7-9|TRBJ1-1
CASSLSRTGEAFF